Below, one T cell receptor (beta chain) is given with its context. This sample was included in a study of blood T cell repertoires in COVID-19. Study details: Whether acute or convalescent, the COVID-19 samples came from the United States, Italy and Spain.

Original processing notes: Scientists estimated how many nucleated cells there were by amplifying reference gene primers. The method was immunoSEQ multiplex PCR; TCRdb's version includes in-frame clones alone and lacks a portion of them. V, J and clone size are taken as reported in that table, and D and trimming were inferred from the DNA itself. The table records just over 250,000 clones, around nine tenths of them present only once. From germline, CDR1 is DFQATT and CDR2 SNEGSKA (reference sequence). CDR3 length equals 15 residues. The trim removed 3 bases at V and 7 bases at J, leaving 14 bases unmatched. Recruited during active infection, patients (from Seattle) were subsequently followed longitudinally.

The sequencing sample was made of peripheral blood. The receptor's source is a woman in her 70s with COVID-19, enrolled during active disease. V and J are TRBV20-1 and TRBJ2-7; TRBD1 matches at 8 bases. The CDR3 sequence is CSASLRDRPLWEQYF. The CDR3, as DNA: TGCAGTGCTAGTCTCCGGGACAGGCCGCTTTGGGAGCAGTACTTC.